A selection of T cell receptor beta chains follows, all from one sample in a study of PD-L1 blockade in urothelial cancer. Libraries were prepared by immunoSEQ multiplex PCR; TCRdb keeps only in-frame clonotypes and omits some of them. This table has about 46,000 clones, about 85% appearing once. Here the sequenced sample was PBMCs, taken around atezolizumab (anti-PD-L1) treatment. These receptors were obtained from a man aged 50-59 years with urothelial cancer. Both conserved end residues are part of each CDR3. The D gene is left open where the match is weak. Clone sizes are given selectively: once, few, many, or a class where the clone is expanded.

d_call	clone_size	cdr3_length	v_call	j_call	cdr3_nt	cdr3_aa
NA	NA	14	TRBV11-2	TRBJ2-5	TGTGCCAGCAGCTTGGAGGGCAGGGCGGTGACCCAGTACTTC	CASSLEGRAVTQYF
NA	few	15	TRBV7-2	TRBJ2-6	TGTGCCAGCAGCTTACGAGCCTCTGGGGCCAACGTCCTGACTTTC	CASSLRASGANVLTF
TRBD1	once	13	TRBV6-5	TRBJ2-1	TGTGCCAGCGGGAGGGACAGGGGGAATGAGCAGTTCTTC	CASGRDRGNEQFF
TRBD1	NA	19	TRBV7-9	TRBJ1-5	TGTGCCAGCAGCGCATTAACCGGGACAGGGGGCGGAGTGGGTCAGCCCCAGCATTTT	CASSALTGTGGGVGQPQHF
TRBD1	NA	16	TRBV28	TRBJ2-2	TGTGCCAGCAGTCCCTCCGGGACAGGGAGGACCGGGGAGCTGTTTTTT	CASSPSGTGRTGELFF
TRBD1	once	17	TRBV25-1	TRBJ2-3	TGTGCCAGCAGTGTTGGACAGGGGGTAACTAGCACAGATACGCAGTATTTT	CASSVGQGVTSTDTQYF
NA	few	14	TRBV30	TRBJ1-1	TGTGCCTGGAGAGGGGGATACGGGAACACTGAAGCTTTCTTT	CAWRGGYGNTEAFF
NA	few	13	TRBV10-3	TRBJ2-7	TGTGCCATCGGGGGGGCAGGCGGGCTCGAGCAGTACTTC	CAIGGAGGLEQYF
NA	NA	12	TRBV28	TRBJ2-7	TGTGCCAGCAGTCCCTTAGGGGGCGAGCAGTACTTC	CASSPLGGEQYF
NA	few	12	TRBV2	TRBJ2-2	TGTGCCAGCACTTCAGTCGTTTGGGAGCTGTTTTTT	CASTSVVWELFF
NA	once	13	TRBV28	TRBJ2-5	TGTGCCAGCAGTTTACCCAGAAAGGAGACCCAGTACTTC	CASSLPRKETQYF
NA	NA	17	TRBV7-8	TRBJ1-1	TGTGCCAGCAGCCCCGCCCGTTGGAAGACAAGGAACACTGAAGCTTTCTTT	CASSPARWKTRNTEAFF
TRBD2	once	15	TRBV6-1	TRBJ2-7	TGTGCCAGCAGTGACGTAGCGGGAGGGCCCTACGAGCAGTACTTC	CASSDVAGGPYEQYF
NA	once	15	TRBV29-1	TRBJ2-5	TGCAGCGTTGATTCCCCGCCCGACAGTCAGGAGACCCAGTACTTC	CSVDSPPDSQETQYF
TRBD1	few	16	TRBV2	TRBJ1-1	TGTGCCACCCAAAGACAGGGGGTCCCCGTGAACACTGAAGCTTTCTTT	CATQRQGVPVNTEAFF
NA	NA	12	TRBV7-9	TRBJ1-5	TGTGCCAGCAGCTTAGCTCAGCAGCCCCAGCATTTT	CASSLAQQPQHF
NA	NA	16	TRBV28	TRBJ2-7	TGTGCCAGCAGTCAGCGGACCGGAGGGACGAACTACGAGCAGTACTTC	CASSQRTGGTNYEQYF
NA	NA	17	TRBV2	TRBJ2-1	TGTGCCAGCAGGCGAAGTCTCCAGGGAATAAAGGGGAATGAGCAGTTCTTC	CASRRSLQGIKGNEQFF
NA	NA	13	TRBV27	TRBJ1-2	TGTGCCAGCAGTTTTTGGGAGGACTATGGCTACACCTTC	CASSFWEDYGYTF
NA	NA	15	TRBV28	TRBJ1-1	TGTGCCAGCAGCCGAAGAGGAGGAGGGCACACTGAAGCTTTCTTT	CASSRRGGGHTEAFF
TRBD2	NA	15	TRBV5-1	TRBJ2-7	TGCGCCAGCAGCCGGACTAGCGGGCCCTCCTACGAGCAGTACTTC	CASSRTSGPSYEQYF
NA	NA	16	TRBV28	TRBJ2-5	TGTGCCAGCAGTTCCCCGACTAGCCAGGGGAAAGAGACCCAGTACTTC	CASSSPTSQGKETQYF
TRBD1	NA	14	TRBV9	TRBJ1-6	TGTGCCAGCAGCGTGGACAGGGCTAATTCACCCCTCCACTTT	CASSVDRANSPLHF
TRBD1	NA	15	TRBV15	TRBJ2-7	TGTGCCACCAGCAGAGCGACAGGGGGTTTCGACGAGCAGTACTTC	CATSRATGGFDEQYF
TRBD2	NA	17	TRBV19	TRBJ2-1	TGTGCCAGTAGTGTACGGACTAGCGGCAATTCCTACAATGAGCAGTTCTTC	CASSVRTSGNSYNEQFF
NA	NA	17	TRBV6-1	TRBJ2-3	TGTGCCAGCAGTGAAACGGTACAGGGAGCTAGCACAGATACGCAGTATTTT	CASSETVQGASTDTQYF
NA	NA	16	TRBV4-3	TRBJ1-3	TGCGCCAGCAGCCGTCTCCGGACACTCTCTGGAAACACCATATATTTT	CASSRLRTLSGNTIYF
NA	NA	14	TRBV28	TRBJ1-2	TGTGCCAGCACCCCGGACAGTAAGAACTATGGCTACACCTTC	CASTPDSKNYGYTF
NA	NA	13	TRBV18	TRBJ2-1	TGTGCCAGCCACCTGTCGGGGGTCAATGAGCAGTTCTTC	CASHLSGVNEQFF
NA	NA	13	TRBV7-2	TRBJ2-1	TGTGCCAGCAGCTTTTGGCGGGAAGATGAGCAGTTCTTC	CASSFWREDEQFF
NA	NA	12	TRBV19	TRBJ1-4	TGTGCTAAGGGAGACGATAATGAAAAACTGTTTTTT	CAKGDDNEKLFF
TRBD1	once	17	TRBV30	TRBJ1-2	TGTGCCTGGAGAAAGACCGGGACAGGGAAGACTAACTATGGCTACACCTTC	CAWRKTGTGKTNYGYTF
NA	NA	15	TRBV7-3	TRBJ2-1	TGTGCCAGCAGCCCAGCGTATGGAGGGGGGGGTGAGCAGTTCTTC	CASSPAYGGGGEQFF
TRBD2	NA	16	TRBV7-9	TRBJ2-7	TGTGCCAGCAGCTTAGTGGGGGGGAGCCAATCCTACGAGCAGTACTTC	CASSLVGGSQSYEQYF
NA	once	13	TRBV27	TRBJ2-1	TGTGCCAGCAGGCTAGGGGCCCTCAATGAGCAGTTCTTC	CASRLGALNEQFF
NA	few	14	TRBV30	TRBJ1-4	TGTGCCTGGAGACATAGGGGGGGCGGTGAAAAACTGTTTTTT	CAWRHRGGGEKLFF
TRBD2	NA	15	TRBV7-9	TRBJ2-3	TGTGCCAGCAGCTATGGGACTAGCGGGACAGATACGCAGTATTTT	CASSYGTSGTDTQYF
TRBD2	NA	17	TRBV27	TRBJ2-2	TGTGCCAGCAGTTTAAAAGTTCGGGGGGTCGGCACCGGGGAGCTGTTTTTT	CASSLKVRGVGTGELFF
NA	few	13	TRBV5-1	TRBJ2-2	TGCGCCAGCAGCCAGGGACTGGCCGGGGAGCTGTTTTTT	CASSQGLAGELFF
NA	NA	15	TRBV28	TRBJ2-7	TGTGCCAGCAGTACCCTTGGGCTCAGCTCCTACGAGCAGTACTTC	CASSTLGLSSYEQYF
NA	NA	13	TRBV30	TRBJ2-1	TGTGCCTGGAATCTAGCTCGTTACAATGAGCAGTTCTTC	CAWNLARYNEQFF